This T cell receptor beta chain derives from a study of high-grade serous ovarian cancer treatment subgroups (dated by TCRdb to the early 2020s). In the study overall: Sequencing yielded a mean of about 13,000 reads and 6,000 to 9,000 unique TCR beta rearrangements per sample. The study examined TCR beta repertoires in high-grade serous ovarian cancer patients who were grouped under a laparoscopic triage algorithm by complete gross resection or by neoadjuvant chemotherapy response. Of the approximately 30 patients in the cohort, 10 had no residual disease after primary surgery (R0), 10 were excellent NACT responders, and 10 were poor NACT responders. Each patient contributed one primary tumor and two metastatic tumor samples, giving under 95 samples in total.

The roughly 100 tumor samples were subjected to high-throughput TCR profiling using ImmunoSEQ. In the authors' own workflow: The repertoire diversity metrics included richness (unique productive sequences), clonality, evenness and relatedness, and the Bhattacharyya coefficient was used to measure similarity between samples. A sensitivity analysis excluded TCRs with fewer than two reads and gave consistent conclusions. TCRdb took over this immuneACCESS table, retaining in-frame rearrangements with V and J assigned. Such tables are incomplete; in checked studies, under half of the missing clones stem from an unresolved V gene, and the remainder is unexplained. V, J and clone size are those of that table, while D and trimming were read from the DNA. The sample table contains 13,000 or so clones; only one count was recorded for 80% to 90% of them. The ten biggest clones cover approximately 3% of the sample.

Collection of tumor samples took place before definitive surgery or chemotherapy. Genomic DNA extraction was performed by the MD Anderson Biospecimen Extraction Resource, and TCR sequencing was carried out by the MD Anderson Cancer Genomics Laboratory. Results the study describes overall, beyond this receptor: Tumors from the same patient had repertoire similarity ranging from 0.11 to 0.79, while tumors from different patients showed almost no similarity. The TCR repertoire analyses centered on CDR3, leaving CDR1 and CDR2 unanalyzed. TCR clonal relatedness correlated positively with neoantigen level and, by trend, with copy number variation and mutation load from whole-genome sequencing. Because bulk tumor TCR sequencing provided no spatial information, insight into HGSC tumor complexity and diversity was limited.

The CDR3 runs 16 amino acids, cysteine and phenylalanine included. Just the 48-base CDR3 DNA is kept, in frame starting at base 1. The germline V gene sets CDR1 to MGHRA and CDR2 to YSYEKL. V ends up 4 bases short and J 0 bases short, with an unmatched junction base count of 8. Points on this clone: The antigen it binds to is not known. Base-call qualities are not available, and no considerably larger clone is one nucleotide away.

The receptor was isolated from a human donor with high-grade serous ovarian cancer. The receptor chain draws on TRBV4-1 and TRBJ1-1, with 7 bases in between that match TRBD1. The sample comprised tumor tissue. CDR3 sequence: CASSLQPGTVNTEAFF. The sequenced DNA: TGCGCCAGCAGCCTTCAACCCGGGACAGTGAACACTGAAGCTTTCTTT.